Sequencing of this TCR beta chain was carried out in a study of T-cell reconstitution after alpha-beta-depleted transplantation in children (dated by TCRdb to the mid-2010s). With respect to the entire study: Using TCR repertoire profiling, the study quantitatively followed how T-cell immune reconstitution unfolded in children after TCRalphabeta/CD19-depleted allogeneic hematopoietic cell transplantation.

The treatment or condition label for this specimen denotes: allogeneic hematopoietic cell transplantation with graft depleted of TCRalphabeta T cells and CD19 B cells. The transplant recipients were children given TCRalphabeta/CD19-depleted allogeneic hematopoietic cell grafts. From cysteine to valine, the CDR3 is 14 amino acids long. The sequence is cut down to CDR3 DNA, 42 bases in frame from base 1. The germline V gene (reference sequence) gives CDR1 as DFQATT and CDR2 as SNEGSKA. The germline ends are 14 bases apart after V is trimmed by 3 bases and J by 2 bases. Paper-wide results and their limitations: Hyperexpanded clone frequencies declined over subsequent months; after one year, T-cell counts and TCRbeta diversity were mostly attributed to newly produced T cells. In some patients, high TCRbeta diversity at day 60 was attributed to recipient T cells and intrathymic progenitors that had survived conditioning. Apparently early alphabetaT-cell count recovery about two months after transplant reportedly relied on only several hundred rapidly expanded clones derived from non-depleted graft cells.

The library was prepared using PCR. The listed sequencing device is Illumina HiSeq 2500. Molecular barcoding was employed in the preparation of TCR libraries, with unique molecular identifiers being used to normalize TCRbeta repertoire quantification. TCRdb applied fastp at Q25 and MiXCR to the public reads, then kept only in-frame beta chains. Rows are unified per CDR3 protein, each entry keeping the most common DNA and genes. In this sample the table shows fewer than 700,000 distinct CDR3 sequences, roughly 24% of which occur a single time. Roughly 14% of the sample belongs to the ten largest clones. This clonotype was recorded at least ten times. Its antigen is still unknown. Base qualities are not recorded, but no much larger clone differs from it by a single base.

Material: PBMCs, mostly from graft donor cells, obtained 360 days after TCRalphabeta/CD19-depleted stem cell transplant. The receptor was isolated from a boy under three years old who had a stem cell transplant for acute myeloid leukemia, so the T cells may come from the graft donor. The V and J genes are TRBV20-1 and TRBJ2-7; there is no confident call for the D gene. DNA sequence: TGCAGTGCTAGCGACACCGAAGGTGCCTACGAGCAGTACGTC. The resulting protein is CSASDTEGAYEQYV.